These 21 T cell receptor beta chains were all obtained from the same sample, sequenced in a study of shared clonotypes between healthy human individuals. This table comes from immunoSEQ multiplex PCR, and its TCRdb copy is limited to in-frame clones, with some not included. The table lists about 1.5 million clones, about 98% of them singletons. Sequenced material: naive CD4+ T cells sorted from blood. Described subset: CD45RA+ positively selected. The origin of the receptors is a man aged 30 to 39 in good health.

The rearrangement uses TRBV6-4 and TRBJ1-2; a possible D gene is TRBD1 (6 bases). The CDR3 consists of 15 residues. V lost 4 bases, J lost 6 bases, and 18 bases lay in between. The germline V gene has CDR1 MRHNA and CDR2 SNTAGT. The CDR3: CASSVRMGTPNGYTF. DNA of the CDR3: TGTGCCAGCAGTGTACGAATGGGGACACCCAATGGCTACACCTTC.

This clone has more than one count but fewer than ten. Within the sample, other DNA sequences also encode this same CDR3. V and J are TRBV27 and TRBJ2-7; no clear D gene. V gave up 2 bases and J gave up 4 bases, with 3 bases separating them. Germline CDR1 and CDR2: MNHEY and SMNVEV (reference sequence). This CDR3 has 11 amino acids. The CDR3 bases are TGTGCCAGCAGTTTAGGGTACGAGCAGTACTTC. This encodes CASSLGYEQYF.

The chain couples TRBV30 to TRBJ2-2, with unresolved D. From germline, CDR1 is GTSNPN and CDR2 SVGIG (reference sequence). The CDR3 consists of 13 residues. The V gene lost 0 bases and the J gene lost 4 bases, with 6 bases spanning the gap. CDR3 nucleotide sequence: TGTGCCTGGAGTGTACAGACCACCGGGGAGCTGTTTTTT. Amino acid sequence: CAWSVQTTGELFF.

Only one count was recorded for this clone. The chain couples TRBV6-1 to TRBJ2-7; the match to TRBD2 covers 7 bases. The length of the CDR3 is 14 residues. Per the germline V gene, CDR1 is MNHNS and CDR2 is SASEGT. With V trimmed by 11 bases and J by 3 bases, 13 bases remained unmatched. CDR3 nucleotide sequence: TGTGCCTGCAAATCGGGGCTAGCGGACTACGAGCAGTACTTC. It is translated as CACKSGLADYEQYF.

The chain employs TRBV6-6 and TRBJ2-7; 16 bases are shared with TRBD2. CDR1 is MNHNY, CDR2 SVGAGI, per germline (reference sequence). V lost 6 bases, J lost 6 bases, and 2 bases stayed unmatched. CDR3 size: 14 residues. Here the CDR3 reads CASRGTSGRGEQYF. Here the CDR3 DNA reads TGTGCCAGCAGAGGGACTAGCGGGAGGGGCGAGCAGTACTTC.

The chain links TRBV10-3 to TRBJ2-7, with D maybe TRBD2 (5 bases). The CDR3 contains 11 residues. In germline, CDR1 is ENHRY, CDR2 SYGVKD. V was shortened by 10 bases and J by 5 bases, with 12 bases between the two germline ends. The CDR3 protein is CATETRNEQYF. As DNA, the CDR3 is TGTGCCACCGAAACTAGAAACGAGCAGTACTTC.

About this clone: Other DNA sequences in this specimen translate into the identical CDR3. The rearrangement links TRBV5-1 to TRBJ2-1; 15 nucleotides align to TRBD2. The CDR3 length is 15 residues. With V trimmed by 4 bases and J by 7 bases, 3 bases remained unmatched. Germline assignment: CDR1 SGHRS and CDR2 YFSETQ. CDR3 sequence: CASSRGLAGGNEQFF. The CDR3 DNA follows: TGCGCCAGCAGCCGGGGACTAGCGGGAGGAAATGAGCAGTTCTTC.

This chain connects TRBV10-1 to TRBJ1-1; TRBD1 agrees at 7 bases. J was trimmed by 4 bases and V by 6 bases; bases with no gene match: 8. The CDR3 length is 14 residues. CDR1 and CDR2 (germline): WNHNN, SYGVQD (reference sequence). CDR3 sequence: CASSVRQGSTEAFF. For the CDR3, the DNA is TGCGCCAGCAGCGTCCGACAGGGATCCACTGAAGCTTTCTTT.

This chain joins TRBV7-6 and TRBJ2-3, with no clear D. CDR1 and CDR2 (germline): SGHVS, FNYEAQ. CDR3 length equals 11 residues. The germline V and J ends were trimmed by 4 bases and 6 bases, with 5 bases remaining between them. Here the CDR3 DNA reads TGTGCCAGCAGCTGGGATGATACGCAGTATTTT. Translated, it gives CASSWDDTQYF.

V usage is TRBV5-1 and J usage is TRBJ2-3; perhaps D is TRBD1 or TRBD2 (5 bases each). The CDR3 sequence is 13 residues long. Trimming cost V 7 bases and J 2 bases, with 11 bases left between them. From germline, CDR1 is SGHRS and CDR2 YFSETQ. CDR3 nucleotides: TGCGCCAGCTTTCGGGGCTCCACAGATACGCAGTATTTT. Translation: CASFRGSTDTQYF. The full variable domain, its missing parts supplied by reference TRBV5-1 and TRBJ2-3, is KAGVTQTPRYLIKTRGQQVTLSCSPISGHRSVSWYQQTPGQGLQFLFEYFSETQRNKGNFPGRFSGRQFSNSRSEMNVSTLELGDSALYLCASFRGSTDTQYFGPGTRLTVL.

The chain links TRBV6-1 to TRBJ2-1; D is possibly TRBD2 (6 bases). V was clipped by 3 bases and J by 4 bases, with 19 bases between them. Germline assignment: CDR1 MNHNS and CDR2 SASEGT. The CDR3 spans 17 residues. CDR3 protein: CASSDLVGRSGYNEQFF. The CDR3 bases are TGTGCCAGCAGTGACCTGGTCGGGAGATCCGGATACAATGAGCAGTTCTTC.

J is TRBJ2-7 and V is TRBV28, with D maybe TRBD2 (6 bases). V was cut by 5 bases and J by 4 bases, with 12 bases left in between. The CDR3 sequence is 13 residues long. Per germline, CDR1 MDHEN and CDR2 SYDVKM. The CDR3 sequence: CASSAPRGYEQYF. CDR3 in DNA: TGTGCCAGCAGTGCCCCCCGGGGGTACGAGCAGTACTTC.

The rearrangement joins TRBV13 to TRBJ2-5, with 8 bases matching TRBD2. Trimming cost V 5 bases and J 2 bases; bases outside gene matches: 4. The CDR3 is 14 residues long. Germline CDR1 reads PRHDT; CDR2 reads FYEKMQ (reference sequence). The CDR3, as DNA: TGTGCCAGCAGCATTAGCGGGGTTCAAGAGACCCAGTACTTC. This encodes CASSISGVQETQYF. Supplemented by reference TRBV13 and TRBJ2-5, the full variable domain reads AAGVIQSPRHLIKEKRETATLKCYPIPRHDTVYWYQQGPGQDPQFLISFYEKMQSDKGSIPDRFSAQQFSDYHSELNMSSLELGDSALYFCASSISGVQETQYFGPGTRLLVL.

This CDR3 is CASSSGRENTEAFF. CDR3 in DNA: TGCGCCAGCAGCTCGGGGAGGGAGAACACTGAAGCTTTCTTT. The chain links TRBV5-1 to TRBJ1-1; D is ambiguous. The CDR3 is 14 residues long. CDR1 and CDR2 (germline): SGHRS, YFSETQ. Trimming removed 3 bases from V and 1 base from J, with 10 bases in between. The variable domain in full, completed from reference TRBV5-1 and TRBJ1-1, reads KAGVTQTPRYLIKTRGQQVTLSCSPISGHRSVSWYQQTPGQGLQFLFEYFSETQRNKGNFPGRFSGRQFSNSRSEMNVSTLELGDSALYLCASSSGRENTEAFFGQGTRLTVV.

The J gene is TRBJ2-6, the V gene TRBV5-4; tentative D call: TRBD1 (5 bases). V was cut by 1 base and J by 4 bases, with 12 bases left in between. Looked up from germline, CDR1 is SGHNT and CDR2 is YYREEE (reference sequence). This CDR3 is built from 16 residues. The CDR3 nucleotides read TGTGCCAGCAGCTTGTATGGGGCGGCAGGGGCCAACGTCCTGACTTTC. It codes for CASSLYGAAGANVLTF.

The genes are TRBV9 and TRBJ2-5; D unresolved. Germline V gene sequence: CDR1 SGDLS, CDR2 YYNGEE. Between the trimmed V and J ends, which lost 3 bases and 2 bases, there was a span of 11 bases. The CDR3 sequence is 14 residues long. As DNA, the CDR3 is TGTGCCAGCAGCGGGACCGTGAGGCAAGAGACCCAGTACTTC. This encodes CASSGTVRQETQYF.

The genes are TRBV11-3 and TRBJ2-1; possible D gene TRBD1, 7 bases. The CDR3 covers 13 residues. V dropped 5 bases and J dropped 9 bases, with 14 bases sitting between them. CDR1 SGHNT and CDR2 YENEEA come from the germline V gene. CDR3 loop: CASSLLRGAEQFF. CDR3 bases: TGTGCCAGCAGCCTACTCAGGGGGGCTGAGCAGTTCTTC. Combining the CDR3 with reference TRBV11-3 and TRBJ2-1 gives the whole variable domain EAGVVQSPRYKIIEKKQPVAFWCNPISGHNTLYWYLQNLGQGPELLIRYENEEAVDDSQLPKDRFSAERLKGVDSTLKIQPAELGDSAVYLCASSLLRGAEQFFGPGTRLTVL.

The V call is TRBV5-1, the J call TRBJ2-3, with TRBD2 as a possible D gene (5 bases). The germline CDR1 and CDR2 sequences are SGHRS and YFSETQ. CDR3 length: 15 residues. The V end lost 2 bases, the J end lost 2 bases, and 12 bases lay between the germline ends. CDR3 bases: TGCGCCAGCAGCTTAGAGGGATACAACACAGATACGCAGTATTTT. Translation: CASSLEGYNTDTQYF.

The chain links TRBV5-4 to TRBJ1-5, with D uncertain. The germline V gene has CDR1 SGHNT and CDR2 YYREEE (reference sequence). This CDR3 region has 12 residues. Trimming shortened V by 2 bases and J by 3 bases, and 3 bases separated the two germline ends. CDR3 sequence reads: CASSFYNQPQHF. In DNA form, the CDR3 reads TGTGCCAGCAGCTTTTACAATCAGCCCCAGCATTTT.

This clone came up once. J is TRBJ2-5 and V is TRBV19, with unresolved D. The CDR3 is 12 amino acids. The V gene lost 5 bases and the J gene lost 5 bases, with 9 bases spanning the gap. CDR1 and CDR2 (germline): LNHDA, SQIVND (reference sequence). For the CDR3, the DNA is TGTGCCAGTAGTGAAACCTGGGAGACCCAGTACTTC. Its translation: CASSETWETQYF.

The genes are TRBV4-3 and TRBJ2-4; D is perhaps TRBD2 (7 bases). The CDR3 loop spans 15 amino acids. From germline, CDR1 is LGHNA and CDR2 YSLEER. The V end was cut by 1 base, the J end by 5 bases, with 12 bases between. Here the CDR3 DNA reads TGCGCCAGCAGCCAAGTGGTCGGGGGGCAAAACATTCAGTACTTC. Translated: CASSQVVGGQNIQYF.